These 30 T cell receptor beta chains came from one sample sequenced in a study of CD8 T cells in ankylosing spondylitis. Using its own MiXCR run on the 5' RACE reads, TCRdb lists one record per CDR3 protein. The table records 150,000 to 200,000 distinct CDR3 sequences, approximately 13% of them present only once. The sequenced sample consisted of blood, either unsorted or a sorted T cell fraction (not recorded which). The source of these receptors is a female donor with ankylosing spondylitis or in good health (not recorded which).

A note on this clonotype: A much bigger clone sits one base away, suggesting this may be a read error. The rearrangement links TRBV6-5 to TRBJ2-1, with TRBD1 as a possible D gene (5 bases). In germline, CDR1 is MNHEY, CDR2 SVGAGI. Trimming removed 4 bases at V and 10 bases at J, with 17 bases between. This CDR3 has 14 residues. CDR3 in DNA: TGTGCCAGCAGTTTCGAGACAGAGGCCCGAGAGCAGTTCTTC. Translated, it gives CASSFETEAREQFF.

In its sample, this clonotype was seen many times. This chain joins TRBV12-3 or TRBV12-4 and TRBJ2-1; the D gene is possibly TRBD1 (6 bases). CDR3 length: 12 residues. Trimming left V 6 bases short and J 12 bases short, with 15 bases between. The CDR3 bases are TGTGCCAGCAGAGGCACAGGGTTTTCGCAGTTCTTC. Translation: CASRGTGFSQFF.

The chain has TRBV20-1 and TRBJ2-5, with D possibly being TRBD1 or TRBD2 (5 bases each). Germline CDR1 and CDR2: DFQATT and SNEGSKA (reference sequence). Trimming stripped 2 bases from V and 4 bases from J, with 8 bases between. This CDR3 region has 12 residues. CDR3: CSARRGTETQYF. The DNA for the CDR3 is TGCAGTGCTAGAAGAGGGACAGAGACCCAGTACTTC.

As regards this clonotype: A much larger clone lies a single base off, so this may be a read error. The V call is TRBV7-2, the J call TRBJ1-6; D is uncertain. Germline V gene data show CDR1 as SGHTA and CDR2 as FQGNSA. The CDR3 contains 14 residues. Here the CDR3 reads CASTTDGPNSPPHF. Written as DNA, the CDR3 is TGTGCCAGCACCACCGACGGACCTAATTCACCCCCCCACTTT.

This chain links TRBV10-3 with TRBJ2-7; 8 bases map to TRBD1. The CDR3 is 16 amino acids. The germline gives CDR1 ENHRY, CDR2 SYGVKD. The junction had 18 bases not matched to a gene; V was cut back by 7 bases and J by 7 bases. The CDR3 sequence is CAINHGFRGQSGEQYF. CDR3 in DNA: TGTGCCATCAATCATGGGTTCAGGGGGCAGTCGGGGGAGCAGTACTTC.

There are many counts of this clonotype. The chain uses TRBV28 and TRBJ1-1; possible D gene TRBD1, 5 bases. The CDR3 contains 14 residues. The germline V and J ends were trimmed by 8 bases and 0 bases, with 13 bases remaining between them. CDR1 and CDR2 (germline): MDHEN, SYDVKM. CDR3: CASRFGGMNTEAFF. The CDR3 DNA follows: TGTGCCAGCCGATTCGGGGGGATGAACACTGAAGCTTTCTTT.

This clonotype was counted at least ten times. This chain links TRBV4-2 with TRBJ2-1; D call uncertain. Per germline, CDR1 LGHNA and CDR2 YNFKEQ. The CDR3 totals 12 residues. Trimming took off 0 bases at V and 10 bases at J, with 7 bases between the two ends. This chain's CDR3 is CASSQDRKEQFF. CDR3 sequence (DNA): TGTGCCAGCAGCCAAGACCGGAAAGAGCAGTTCTTC.

The chain combines TRBV20-1 with TRBJ2-1; TRBD2 matches at 7 bases. Trimming at V came to 3 bases and at J to 1 base, leaving 9 bases not matched to a gene. Germline V gene data show CDR1 as DFQATT and CDR2 as SNEGSKA (reference sequence). This CDR3 contains 16 residues. This chain's CDR3 is CSARGTGGGSYNEQFF. CDR3 nucleotides: TGCAGTGCTAGGGGAACGGGGGGTGGTTCCTACAATGAGCAGTTCTTC.

This clonotype was counted at least ten times. This sequence joins TRBV29-1 and TRBJ2-1; D gene uncertain. The CDR3 contains 14 residues. V was cut by 7 bases and J by 0 bases, with 13 bases left in between. Germline V gives CDR1 SQVTM, CDR2 ANQGSEA. In DNA, the CDR3 is TGCAGCGCTCTAGGCGGAAGCTCCTACAATGAGCAGTTCTTC. Its translation is CSALGGSSYNEQFF.

Many counts were recorded for this clonotype. A much larger clonotype is one base distant, so this may be a read error. This chain uses TRBV6-1 with TRBJ1-5; D not resolved. The CDR3 loop spans 13 amino acids. V was trimmed by 11 bases and J by 3 bases, leaving 14 bases between them. Germline CDR1 is MNHNS and CDR2 is SASEGT. The CDR3 protein is CAPLAGNNQPQHF. The CDR3 DNA follows: TGTGCCCCCCTAGCCGGGAACAATCAGCCCCAGCATTTT.

This clonotype was picked up many times. J is TRBJ1-1 and V is TRBV19; 8 bases are shared with TRBD1. The CDR3 consists of 14 residues. Germline lookup yields CDR1 LNHDA and CDR2 SQIVND (reference sequence). Trimming at V came to 2 bases and at J to 5 bases, leaving 4 bases not matched to a gene. The CDR3 DNA follows: TGTGCCAGTAGTATACAGGGGGCGTATACTGAAGCTTTCTTT. This codes for CASSIQGAYTEAFF.

Points on this clonotype: This may come from a read error, since a much larger clone is one base off. V gene TRBV5-1 combines with J gene TRBJ2-3; 7 bases map to TRBD2. The CDR3 sequence is 16 residues long. The germline V gene has CDR1 SGHRS and CDR2 YFSETQ. This CDR3 is CASSLDMASGTDMQYF. CDR3 bases: TGCGCCAGCAGCTTGGACATGGCTAGCGGCACAGATATGCAGTATTTT. Full variable domain (outside the CDR3, taken from reference TRBV5-1 and TRBJ2-3): KAGVTQTPRYLIKTRGQQVTLSCSPISGHRSVSWYQQTPGQGLQFLFEYFSETQRNKGNFPGRFSGRQFSNSRSEMNVSTLELGDSALYLCASSLDMASGTDMQYFGPGTRLTVL.

This clonotype occurred many times. The CDR3 protein is CASSSGGTVQETQYF. The CDR3 DNA is TGTGCCAGCAGTTCCGGGGGGACAGTTCAAGAGACCCAGTACTTC. The chain has TRBV12-3 or TRBV12-4 and TRBJ2-5; D may match TRBD1 or TRBD2 (7 bases each). This CDR3 comprises 15 residues. Trimming removed 4 bases from V and 2 bases from J, with 14 bases in between.

There are a few counts of this clonotype. The chain recombines TRBV28 with TRBJ2-7; perhaps TRBD2 as D (5 bases). The length of the CDR3 is 16 residues. V dropped 2 bases and J dropped 0 bases, with 14 bases sitting between them. Germline loops: CDR1 MDHEN, CDR2 SYDVKM. CDR3 bases: TGTGCCAGCAGTTTAAGAGGGCCTTTCAGCTCCTACGAGCAGTACTTC. As protein: CASSLRGPFSSYEQYF.

This clonotype was observed a few times. The genes are TRBV7-3 and TRBJ2-1; perhaps TRBD2 as D (5 bases). The germline V gene has CDR1 SGHTA and CDR2 FQGTGA. Trimming pared 1 base from V and 5 bases from J, leaving 9 bases between. This CDR3 region has 14 residues. The CDR3 DNA reads as TGTGCCAGCAGCTTAAAGTGGGGAGACAATGAGCAGTTCTTC. It encodes CASSLKWGDNEQFF. The whole variable domain, filled in from reference TRBV7-3 and TRBJ2-1, reads GAGVSQTPSNKVTEKGKYVELRCDPISGHTALYWYRQSLGQGPEFLIYFQGTGAADDSGLPNDRFFAVRPEGSVSTLKIQRTERGDSAVYLCASSLKWGDNEQFFGPGTRLTVL.

The sample holds a few counts of this clonotype. The rearrangement uses TRBV6-2 or TRBV6-3 and TRBJ1-5; D is possibly TRBD1 (5 bases). This CDR3 region has 16 residues. Deletions cut 0 bases from V and 2 bases from J, with 11 bases between. CDR1 is MNHEY, CDR2 SVGEGT, per germline. The CDR3 DNA is TGTGCCAGCAGTTACTCCGGGGGGATCGGCAATCAGCCCCAGCATTTT. It specifies CASSYSGGIGNQPQHF.

This clonotype has ten or more counts. The chain uses TRBV6-6 and TRBJ2-3; D unresolved. Trimming took 6 bases from V and 4 from J, leaving 8 bases between them. The length of the CDR3 is 12 residues. Per germline, CDR1 MNHNY and CDR2 SVGAGI (reference sequence). The CDR3 loop reads CASREPPDTQYF. The CDR3 bases are TGTGCCAGCAGGGAGCCCCCAGATACGCAGTATTTT.

This clonotype has only a few counts. The V gene is TRBV7-2, the J gene TRBJ2-7; 7 nucleotides align to TRBD2. From germline, CDR1 is SGHTA and CDR2 FQGNSA. CDR3 size: 17 residues. V gave up 3 bases and J gave up 3 bases; unmatched junction bases: 14. The CDR3 spells CASSFIFAGEPNYEQYF. As DNA, the CDR3 is TGTGCCAGCAGCTTCATTTTCGCGGGGGAACCAAACTACGAGCAGTACTTC.

The rearrangement joins TRBV4-1 to TRBJ2-1; D perhaps matches TRBD1 (5 bases). CDR3 length: 15 amino acids. Trimming stripped 0 bases from V and 9 bases from J, with 15 bases between. The V gene's germline CDR1 is MGHRA and CDR2 YSYEKL. Here the CDR3 DNA reads TGCGCCAGCAGCCAAGAGGGGCTAGTCGCCGGTGAGCAGTTCTTC. Residues: CASSQEGLVAGEQFF.

In this sample, this clonotype turned up many times. The chain couples TRBV20-1 to TRBJ2-3; 7 bases line up with TRBD2. Germline V gene data show CDR1 as DFQATT and CDR2 as SNEGSKA (reference sequence). The CDR3 covers 16 residues. The trim removed 6 bases at V and 6 bases at J, leaving 18 bases unmatched. This CDR3 reads CSATPGLSIVKDTQYF. CDR3 DNA sequence: TGCAGTGCCACTCCGGGACTATCTATCGTTAAGGATACGCAGTATTTT.

The rearrangement uses TRBV7-2 and TRBJ1-3, with 10 positions matching TRBD1. CDR3 length: 16 residues. Germline CDR1 SGHTA, CDR2 FQGNSA. V lost 4 bases, J lost 0 bases, and 3 bases stayed unmatched. The DNA of the CDR3 is TGTGCCAGCAGCTCCCGGACAGGGGGCTCTGGAAACACCATATATTTT. It specifies CASSSRTGGSGNTIYF.

Ten or more counts support this clonotype. The V gene is TRBV12-3 or TRBV12-4, the J gene TRBJ1-5, with D perhaps TRBD1 (5 bases). The CDR3 sequence is 14 residues long. Trimming left V 6 bases short and J 12 bases short, with 21 bases between. The CDR3 reads CASSPGGGMTFQHF. CDR3 sequence (DNA): TGTGCCAGCAGCCCGGGGGGGGGAATGACCTTCCAGCATTTT.

At least ten counts were recorded for this clonotype. The rearrangement uses TRBV12-3 or TRBV12-4 and TRBJ1-4; D gene uncertain. With 3 bases removed from V and 11 bases from J, the gap between germline ends came to 13 bases. The CDR3 consists of 13 residues. The CDR3: CASSFALRAKLFF. CDR3 coding DNA: TGTGCCAGCAGTTTTGCCCTCCGGGCGAAACTGTTTTTT.

This clonotype was observed at least ten times. The V and J genes are TRBV20-1 and TRBJ2-3; a weak D match, TRBD1 (5 bases). V lost 5 bases to trimming and J lost 4 bases, with 19 bases between them. This CDR3 has 15 amino acids. Germline CDR1 and CDR2: DFQATT and SNEGSKA (reference sequence). The DNA of the CDR3 is TGCAGTGCTCCCCGACCTGGGGCGCTTCCAGATACGCAGTATTTT. Its protein is CSAPRPGALPDTQYF.

In its sample, this clonotype was seen many times. The chain joins TRBV25-1 to TRBJ2-3; no reliable D call. V was pared by 4 bases and J by 7 bases, with 6 bases between. The CDR3 runs 11 residues. Germline V lookup: CDR1 MGHDK, CDR2 SYGVNS. The CDR3 DNA is TGTGCCAGCAGTGCTGTTAATACGCAGTATTTT. It codes for CASSAVNTQYF.

This clonotype was observed at least ten times. The rearrangement uses TRBV11-2 and TRBJ1-5; 9 positions match TRBD1. This CDR3 has 15 amino acids. CDR1 and CDR2 (germline): SGHAT, FQNNGV. V shed 4 bases and J 6 bases; nucleotides not matched to a gene: 7. As DNA, the CDR3 is TGTGCCAGCAGCTCTAACAGGGGGCTGGGTCAGCCCCAGCATTTT. Amino acids: CASSSNRGLGQPQHF.

This clonotype was recorded at least ten times. The chain recombines TRBV27 with TRBJ1-5, with TRBD1 as a possible D gene (5 bases). Germline CDR1 reads MNHEY; CDR2 reads SMNVEV (reference sequence). CDR3 size: 14 residues. V lost 5 bases and J 3 bases, leaving 11 bases between the germline ends. CDR3 in amino acids: CASSGQGFNQPQHF. The CDR3 DNA reads as TGTGCCAGCAGTGGTCAGGGCTTCAATCAGCCCCAGCATTTT.

This clonotype was detected ten times or more. The rearrangement joins TRBV29-1 to TRBJ1-2; weak D call: TRBD1 (6 bases). The V gene lost 8 bases and the J gene lost 8 bases, with 18 bases spanning the gap. The CDR3 extends over 12 amino acids. Germline lookup yields CDR1 SQVTM and CDR2 ANQGSEA. CDR3 in amino acids: CSTGAGVTGYTF. DNA for the CDR3: TGCAGCACCGGGGCAGGGGTAACGGGCTACACCTTC.

This clonotype was counted only a few times. This rearrangement joins TRBV7-2 to TRBJ1-1, with unresolved D. Trimming stripped 4 bases from V and 3 bases from J, with 6 bases between. The CDR3 sequence is 12 residues long. Germline-derived CDR1 and CDR2 are SGHTA and FQGNSA. CDR3 sequence: CASSYAYTEAFF. CDR3 DNA sequence: TGTGCCAGCAGCTACGCTTACACTGAAGCTTTCTTT.

This clonotype was seen ten or more times. The V call is TRBV2, the J call TRBJ1-2, with D possibly matching TRBD1 (5 bases). The germline V gene has CDR1 SNHLY and CDR2 FYNNEI. This CDR3 region has 13 residues. V shed 4 bases and J shed 4 bases, with 10 bases lying between them. The DNA for the CDR3 is TGTGCCAGCAGTGTCGACAGACTCTATGGCTACACCTTC. The encoded protein is CASSVDRLYGYTF.